The sequence of this T cell receptor beta chain was determined in a study of PD-1 blockade in classical Hodgkin lymphoma. Using immunoSEQ multiplex PCR, the repertoire was profiled, and TCRdb retains in-frame clones only, with some absent. Of 20,000 to 25,000 clones in the sample, over 60% were seen once. General study findings and limits: TCR diversity rose significantly by C4D1 in CD4+ but not CD8+ cells.

Per germline, CDR1 LGHNA and CDR2 YNFKEQ. The CDR3 loop spans 14 amino acids. With 0 bases removed from V and 8 bases from J, the gap between germline ends came to 13 bases. A word on this clone: Its antigen is still unknown.

With no exception, relapse followed autologous stem cell transplantation in all patients, and brentuximab vedotin exposure varied. The TCR sequence derives from a human donor with classical Hodgkin lymphoma. This specimen consisted of peripheral blood mononuclear cells (PBMCs), obtained at baseline. V is TRBV4-2 and J is TRBJ1-2; tentative D call: TRBD1 (5 bases). This CDR3 is CASSQDRVQVGYTF. As DNA, the CDR3 is TGTGCCAGCAGCCAAGACAGGGTTCAGGTCGGCTACACCTTC.